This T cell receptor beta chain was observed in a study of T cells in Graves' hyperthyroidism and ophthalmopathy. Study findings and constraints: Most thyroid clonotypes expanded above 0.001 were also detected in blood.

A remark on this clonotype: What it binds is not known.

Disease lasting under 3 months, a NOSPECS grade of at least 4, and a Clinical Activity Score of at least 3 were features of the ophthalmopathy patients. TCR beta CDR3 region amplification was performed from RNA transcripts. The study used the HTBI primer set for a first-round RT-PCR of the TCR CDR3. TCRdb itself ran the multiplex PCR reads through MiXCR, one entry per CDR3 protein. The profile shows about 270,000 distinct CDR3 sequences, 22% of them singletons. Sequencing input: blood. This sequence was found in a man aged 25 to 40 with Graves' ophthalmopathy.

CDR3 nucleotides: TGCAGTGCTAGAGATTTTAGCCGAGGCAGCACAGATACGCAGTATTTT. It is translated as CSARDFSRGSTDTQYF. The chain carries TRBV20-1 and TRBJ2-3; D is ambiguous. Germline CDR1 reads DFQATT; CDR2 reads SNEGSKA (reference sequence). Trimming removed 0 bases at V and 0 bases at J, with 13 bases between. The CDR3 totals 16 residues.